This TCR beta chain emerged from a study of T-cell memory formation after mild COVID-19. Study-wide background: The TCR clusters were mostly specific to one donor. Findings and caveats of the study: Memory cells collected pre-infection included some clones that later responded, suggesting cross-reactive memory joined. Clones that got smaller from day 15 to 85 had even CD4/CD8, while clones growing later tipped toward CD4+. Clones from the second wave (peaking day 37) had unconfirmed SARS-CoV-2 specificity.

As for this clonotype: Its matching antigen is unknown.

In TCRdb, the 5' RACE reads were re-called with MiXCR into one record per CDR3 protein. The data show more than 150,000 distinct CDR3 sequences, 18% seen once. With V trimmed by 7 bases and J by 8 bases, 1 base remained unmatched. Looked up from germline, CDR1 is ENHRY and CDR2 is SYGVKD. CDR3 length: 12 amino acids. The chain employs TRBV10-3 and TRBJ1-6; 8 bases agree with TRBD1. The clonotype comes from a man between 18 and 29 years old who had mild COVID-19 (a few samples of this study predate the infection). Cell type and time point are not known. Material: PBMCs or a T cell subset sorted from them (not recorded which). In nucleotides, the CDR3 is TGTGCCATCAAACAGGGGGATTCACCCCTCCACTTT. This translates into CAIKQGDSPLHF.